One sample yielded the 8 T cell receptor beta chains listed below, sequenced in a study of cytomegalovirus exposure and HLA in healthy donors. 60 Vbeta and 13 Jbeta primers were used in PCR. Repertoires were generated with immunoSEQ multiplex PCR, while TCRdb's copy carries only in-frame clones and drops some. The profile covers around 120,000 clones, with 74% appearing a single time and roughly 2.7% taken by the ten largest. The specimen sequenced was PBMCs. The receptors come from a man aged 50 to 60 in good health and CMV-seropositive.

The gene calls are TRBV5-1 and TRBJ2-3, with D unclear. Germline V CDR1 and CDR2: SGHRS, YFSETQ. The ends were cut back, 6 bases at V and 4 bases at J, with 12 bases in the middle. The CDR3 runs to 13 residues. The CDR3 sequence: CASKMTGADTQYF. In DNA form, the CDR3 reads TGCGCCAGCAAGATGACTGGTGCAGATACGCAGTATTTT.

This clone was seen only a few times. CDR3 coding DNA: TGTGCCAGTAGTCCCCGGGACACGAACACTGAAGCTTTCTTT. Translation gives CASSPRDTNTEAFF. The chain has TRBV19 and TRBJ1-1; possible D gene TRBD1, 6 bases. The CDR3 is 14 amino acids. Trimming shortened V by 5 bases and J by 1 base, and 11 bases separated the two germline ends. Germline V gene data show CDR1 as LNHDA and CDR2 as SQIVND (reference sequence).

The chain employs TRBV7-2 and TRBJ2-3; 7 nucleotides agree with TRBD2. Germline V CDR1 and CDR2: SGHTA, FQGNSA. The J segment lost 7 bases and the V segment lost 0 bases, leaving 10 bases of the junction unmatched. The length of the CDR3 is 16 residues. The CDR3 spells CASSLAGSGVRNTQYF. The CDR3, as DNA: TGTGCCAGCAGCTTAGCAGGCAGCGGGGTACGAAATACGCAGTATTTT.

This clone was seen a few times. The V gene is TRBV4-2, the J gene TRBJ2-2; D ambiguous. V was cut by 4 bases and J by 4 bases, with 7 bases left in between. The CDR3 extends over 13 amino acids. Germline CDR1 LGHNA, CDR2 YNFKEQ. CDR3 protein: CASSPPSTGELFF. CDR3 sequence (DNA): TGTGCCAGCAGCCCGCCGAGCACCGGGGAGCTGTTTTTT.

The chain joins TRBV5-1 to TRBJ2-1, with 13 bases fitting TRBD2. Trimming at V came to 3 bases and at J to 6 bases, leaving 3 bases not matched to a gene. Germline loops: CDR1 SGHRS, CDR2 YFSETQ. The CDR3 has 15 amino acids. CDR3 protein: CASSSWTSGSNEQFF. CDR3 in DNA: TGCGCCAGCAGCTCGTGGACTAGCGGGAGCAATGAGCAGTTCTTC.

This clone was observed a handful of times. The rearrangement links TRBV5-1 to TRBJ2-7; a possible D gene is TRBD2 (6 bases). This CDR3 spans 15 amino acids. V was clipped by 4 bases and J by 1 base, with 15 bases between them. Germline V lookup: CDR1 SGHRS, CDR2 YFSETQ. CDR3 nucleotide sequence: TGCGCCAGCAGCCAATCGGGACTCCGATCCTACGAGCAGTACTTC. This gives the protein CASSQSGLRSYEQYF.

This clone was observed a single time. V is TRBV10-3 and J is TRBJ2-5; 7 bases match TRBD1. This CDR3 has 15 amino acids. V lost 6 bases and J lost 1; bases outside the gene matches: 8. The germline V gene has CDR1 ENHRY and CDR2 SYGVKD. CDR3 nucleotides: TGTGCCATCAGCCGACGACAGGGACCCCAAGAGACCCAGTACTTC. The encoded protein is CAISRRQGPQETQYF.

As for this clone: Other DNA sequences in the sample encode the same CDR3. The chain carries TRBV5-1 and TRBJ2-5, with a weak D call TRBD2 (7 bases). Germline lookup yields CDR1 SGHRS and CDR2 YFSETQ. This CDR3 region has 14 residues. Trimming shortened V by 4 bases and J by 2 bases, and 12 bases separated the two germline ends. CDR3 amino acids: CASSPGGGQETQYF. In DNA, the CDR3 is TGCGCCAGCAGCCCGGGGGGCGGTCAAGAGACCCAGTACTTC.